This T cell receptor (beta chain) was documented in a study of shared clonotypes between healthy human individuals. Sorted-subset replicate PCRs used around 0.2 ug DNA, around 31,000 T cell genomes. Generated by immunoSEQ multiplex PCR, the TCRdb table keeps only in-frame clones and is missing some. The repertoire includes about 1.5 million clones, roughly 96% of them detected once, and roughly 1.2% sits in the top ten. The CDR3 sequence is 16 residues long. Per germline, CDR1 LGHNA and CDR2 YSLEER. Losses at the gene ends were 3 bases for V and 7 bases for J; bases not matched to a gene: 4. Study results and limitations: Only blood was sampled; tissue repertoires likely differ.

A word on this clone: Its antigen is not known.

V is TRBV4-3 and J is TRBJ2-2, with 14 bases aligning to TRBD2. This TCR derives from a man aged 30 to 45 in good health. Material: naive CD4+ T cells sorted from blood. This sample's subset: CD45RA+ positively selected. CDR3 nucleotides: TGCGCCAGCAGCCAGACTAGCGGGAGGGTCAACGGGGAGCTGTTTTTT. Translating gives CASSQTSGRVNGELFF.